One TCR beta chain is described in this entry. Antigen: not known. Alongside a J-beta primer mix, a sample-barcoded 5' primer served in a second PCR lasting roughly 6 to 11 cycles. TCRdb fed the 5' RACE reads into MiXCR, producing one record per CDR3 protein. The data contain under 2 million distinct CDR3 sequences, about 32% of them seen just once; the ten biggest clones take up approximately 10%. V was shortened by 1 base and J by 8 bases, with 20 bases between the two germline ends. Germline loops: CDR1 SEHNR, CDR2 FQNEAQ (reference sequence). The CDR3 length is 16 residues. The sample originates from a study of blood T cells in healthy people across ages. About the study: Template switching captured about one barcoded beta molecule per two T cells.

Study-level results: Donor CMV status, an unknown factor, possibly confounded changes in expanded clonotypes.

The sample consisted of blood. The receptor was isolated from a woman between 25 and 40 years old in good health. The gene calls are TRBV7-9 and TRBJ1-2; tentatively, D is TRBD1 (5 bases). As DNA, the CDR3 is TGTGCCAGCAGCTTAGAAGCGCTGGGTTGGGGGTGCGGCTACACCTTC. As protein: CASSLEALGWGCGYTF.